The entry that follows covers one T cell receptor (beta chain) sequence. The antigen it binds to is not known. Base qualities are not at hand, and no much larger clone is one base apart. The CDR3 regions of human TCRbeta chains were analyzed by immunosequencing. As for the original processing: TCRs in the repertoires were matched against a reference library of SARS-CoV-2-specific TCRs that had been generated with the MIRA antigen-specificity platform. Breadth was defined as the fraction of unique TCRs that were SARS-CoV-2-associated, and depth was defined as the fraction of total T cells that were SARS-CoV-2-associated. Each spike-specific TCR was assigned to its reactive spike region and to a CD4 or CD8 class using the MIRA data. Log10-transformed breadth and depth values were compared by one-way ANOVA with Sidak's multiple comparisons tests. This immuneACCESS table, as held by TCRdb, lists in-frame sequences with V and J called but not all clones. Of the missing ones, under half trace to an unresolved V gene in checked studies; the others have no known cause. That table supplies the V and J calls and clone size; D and trimming were determined from the DNA. Present in this sample are about 120,000 clones, 70% to 90% of which were seen just once. Approximately 5% of the sample is in the top ten clones.

The entry originates in a study of T cell responses to AZD1222 COVID-19 vaccine (dated by TCRdb to the early 2020s). For the wider study: AZD1222 recipients with second doses at about 4 weeks or about 12 weeks were pooled, because spike-specific TCR depth and breadth did not differ between schedules. A total of 233 trial participants underwent TCR sequencing, of whom 207 received two doses of AZD1222 and around 26 received two doses of the MenACWY control vaccine. Trial participants were enrolled by age into 18-55, 56-69 and 70-plus year subgroups, with around 150, 28 and 57 TCR-sequenced participants respectively.

V is clipped by 1 base and J by 1 base, and the sequence between their germline boundaries is 10 bases long. Counted from cysteine to phenylalanine, this CDR3 has 15 amino acids. Only CDR3 DNA is held: 45 bases, read in frame from base 1. Looking up the germline V gene yields CDR1 SGHNT and CDR2 YENEEA. Interpreted using the paper, the time point label stands for: baseline before first vaccination. Samples from vaccinated people were obtained from the UK trials COV001 and COV002, which included a single-blind randomized controlled phase 2/3 trial of AZD1222 (ChAdOx1 nCoV-19) in healthy adults. Trial participant PBMC samples were collected at day 0 and day 28 after the second dose for TCRbeta chain sequencing. The investigation overall reported the following: Vaccine-associated CD4 TCRs spanned the whole spike protein, with dominant responses in regions 160-218 and 743-854. Participants were mostly white British and included more females than males, and it was suggested by the authors that clonal diversity may have been underestimated. Reportedly, almost half of the unique spike-specific TCRs recognized epitopes lying outside the regions that are mutated in the B.1.351 and B.1.1.7 variants. After two AZD1222 doses, spike-specific TCR breadth and depth were significantly higher than at day 0 and than in MenACWY recipients. The 56-69-year group was small, and its depth increase did not reach significance, likely because of low power. Because no day 14 peak-response samples were available, the repertoires could be characterized only after the peak T cell response. Conclusions about previously exposed vaccinees were limited because only six or seven AZD1222 recipients were SARS-CoV-2 seropositive at baseline.

The chain is assembled from TRBV11-3 and TRBJ1-1; the D segment could be TRBD1, given 6 matching bases. The sequence came from an adult in good health. Sample: peripheral blood, taken on day 0 of AZD1222 vaccination. The CDR3 amino acid sequence is: CASSLVQGQNTEAFF. The DNA sequence is TGTGCCAGCAGCTTAGTGCAGGGGCAGAACACTGAAGCTTTCTTT.